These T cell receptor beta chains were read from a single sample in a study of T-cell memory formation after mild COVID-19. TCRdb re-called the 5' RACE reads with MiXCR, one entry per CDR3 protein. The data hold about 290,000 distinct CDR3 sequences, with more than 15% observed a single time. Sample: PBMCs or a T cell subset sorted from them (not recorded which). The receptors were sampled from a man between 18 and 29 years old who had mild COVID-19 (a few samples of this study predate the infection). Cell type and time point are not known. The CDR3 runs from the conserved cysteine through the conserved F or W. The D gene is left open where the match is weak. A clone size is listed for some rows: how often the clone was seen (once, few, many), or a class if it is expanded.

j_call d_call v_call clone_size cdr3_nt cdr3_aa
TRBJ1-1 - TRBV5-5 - TGTGCCAGCAGCCAAGACAGCACTGAAGCTTTCTTT CASSQDSTEAFF
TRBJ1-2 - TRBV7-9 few TGTGCCAGCAGCTTAGGACGGCCCTATGGCTACACCTTC CASSLGRPYGYTF
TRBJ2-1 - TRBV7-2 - TGTGCCAGCAGCTCTGGACTGAAACTAAATGAGCAGTTCTTC CASSSGLKLNEQFF
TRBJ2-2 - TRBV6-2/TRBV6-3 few TGTGCCAGCAGTTACTCCTCAGATCCGGGTAACGCGAACACCGGGGAGCTGTTTTTT CASSYSSDPGNANTGELFF
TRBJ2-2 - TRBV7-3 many TGTGCCAGCAGCCGCCGGGAAGGGTACGGGGAGCTGTTTTTT CASSRREGYGELFF
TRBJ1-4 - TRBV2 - TGTGCCAGCAGTGAAGTAGCTGTTGGGCCTAATGAAAAACTGTTTTTT CASSEVAVGPNEKLFF
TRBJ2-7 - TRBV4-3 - TGCGCCAGCAGCCAAGACGGGACCACCTACGAGCAGTACTTC CASSQDGTTYEQYF
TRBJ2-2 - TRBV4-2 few TGTGCCAGCAGCCAAGGTGATAGGTCGGAGACCGGGGAGCTGTTTTTT CASSQGDRSETGELFF
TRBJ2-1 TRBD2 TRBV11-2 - TGTGCCAGCAGCCCCACCCGTAGGACTAGCGGGGGCCCTTACAATGAGCAGTTCTTC CASSPTRRTSGGPYNEQFF
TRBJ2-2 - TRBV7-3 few TGTGCCAGCAGCTTAGATCATTGGGCCGGGGAGCTGTTTTTT CASSLDHWAGELFF
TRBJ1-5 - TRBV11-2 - TGTGCCAGCAGCTTAGAAAGCCAGATTAGCAATCAGCCCCAGCATTTT CASSLESQISNQPQHF
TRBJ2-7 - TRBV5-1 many TGCGCCAGCAGCGCACGGCAGTTCGGGGACGAGCAGTACTTC CASSARQFGDEQYF
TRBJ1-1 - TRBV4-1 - TGCGCCAGCAGCCATCGAACCGGAGGGGCCGACACTGAAGCTTTCTTT CASSHRTGGADTEAFF
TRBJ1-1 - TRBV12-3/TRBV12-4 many TGTGCCAGCAGCTTTCGACTGAACACTGAAGCTTTCTTT CASSFRLNTEAFF
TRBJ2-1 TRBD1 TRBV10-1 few TGCGCCAGCAGTGAGCCTCCGGGACAGGACTACAATGAGCAGTTCTTC CASSEPPGQDYNEQFF
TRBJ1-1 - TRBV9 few TGTGCCAGCAGCGTGGACACCATGAACACTGAAGCTTTCTTT CASSVDTMNTEAFF
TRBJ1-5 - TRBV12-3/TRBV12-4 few TGTGCCAGCAGTGCGGGTCTGTCATATCAGCCCCAGCATTTT CASSAGLSYQPQHF
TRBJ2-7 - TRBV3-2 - TGTGCCAGCAGCCAAGATCGGGGGGGAGAGCAGTACTTC CASSQDRGGEQYF
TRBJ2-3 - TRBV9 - TGTGCCAGCAGCGTCTCGCGCGCGGGCACAGATACGCAGTATTTT CASSVSRAGTDTQYF
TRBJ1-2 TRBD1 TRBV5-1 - TGCGCCAGCAGCATCGGACAGGGCCCTAACTATGGCTACACCTTC CASSIGQGPNYGYTF
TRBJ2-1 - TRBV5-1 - TGCGCCAGCAGCTCGGCGGATGAGCAGTTCTTC CASSSADEQFF
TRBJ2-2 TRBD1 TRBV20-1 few TGCAGTGCTAAACCCCGGACAGGGGGCGGGAGCACCGGGGAGCTGTTTTTT CSAKPRTGGGSTGELFF
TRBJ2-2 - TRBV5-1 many TGCGCCAGCAGGGAGGGGTCTTACGGGGAGCTGTTTTTT CASREGSYGELFF
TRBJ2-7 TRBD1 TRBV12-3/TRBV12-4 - TGTGCCAGCAGTGCCGGGACAGGGAACTACGAGCAGTACTTC CASSAGTGNYEQYF
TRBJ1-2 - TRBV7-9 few TGTGCCAGCAGCTTGGGAGTCTCGGGCTACACCTTC CASSLGVSGYTF
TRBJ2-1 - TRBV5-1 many TGCGCCAGCAGCTTGGATGGGGGTCCGTACAATGAGCAGTTCTTC CASSLDGGPYNEQFF
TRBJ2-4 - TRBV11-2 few TGTGCCAGCAGCTTAGCTGGGCAGTTAGCCAAAAACATTCAGTACTTC CASSLAGQLAKNIQYF
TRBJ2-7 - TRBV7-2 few TGTGCCAGCAGCTCCTCTGGCTACGAGCAGTACTTC CASSSSGYEQYF
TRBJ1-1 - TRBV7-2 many TGTGCCAGCAGCACTTACAACACTGAAGCTTTCTTT CASSTYNTEAFF
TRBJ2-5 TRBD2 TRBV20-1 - TGCAGTGCTACCCGGGCGGGGGAGCAAGAGACCCAGTACTTC CSATRAGEQETQYF
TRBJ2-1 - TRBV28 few TGTGCCAGCGAAACAGGTGATCCCTCCTACAATGAGCAGTTCTTC CASETGDPSYNEQFF
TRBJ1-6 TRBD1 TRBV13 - TGTGCCAGCCGGGAGTTCGGACAGGGGGCCAGCTCCTATAATTCACCCCTCCACTTT CASREFGQGASSYNSPLHF
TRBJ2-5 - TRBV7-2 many TGTGCCAGCAGCTTACCCGGCCAAGAGACCCAGTACTTC CASSLPGQETQYF
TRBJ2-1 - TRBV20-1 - TGCAGTGCTCCTTCCGGGGGTGAGGGTGAGCAGTTCTTC CSAPSGGEGEQFF
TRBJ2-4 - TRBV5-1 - TGCGCCAGCAGCTTGGTGGAAGGGGGAACGAACATTCAGTACTTC CASSLVEGGTNIQYF
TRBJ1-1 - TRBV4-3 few TGCGCCAGCAGCCAAGATCGCGGGGGCGGCACTGAAGCTTTCTTT CASSQDRGGGTEAFF
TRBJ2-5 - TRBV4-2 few TGTGCCAGCAGCCAAGAGCCCAATTTGGGGACCCAGTACTTC CASSQEPNLGTQYF
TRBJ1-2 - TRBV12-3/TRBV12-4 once TGTGCCAGCAGTTTGGCACGGATCTATGGCTACACCTTC CASSLARIYGYTF
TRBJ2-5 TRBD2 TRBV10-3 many TGTGCCATCAGTGATTCCCCACCGGGGGGGCGAACCTACCAAGAGACCCAGTACTTC CAISDSPPGGRTYQETQYF
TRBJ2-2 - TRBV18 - TGTGCCAGCTCTCGACGGGTGTTTAACGGACCGTCGAACACCGGGGAGCTGTTTTTT CASSRRVFNGPSNTGELFF
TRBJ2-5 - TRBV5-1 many TGCGCCAGCAGGAGGACGGGCCAAGAGACCCAGTACTTC CASRRTGQETQYF
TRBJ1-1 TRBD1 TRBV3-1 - TGTGCCAGCAATCCGAGGACAGGGAGAACTGAAGCTTTCTTT CASNPRTGRTEAFF
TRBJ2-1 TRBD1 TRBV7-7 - TGTGCCAGCAGCCCTAGAGTCGGACAGGGTGAAAATGAGCAGTTCTTC CASSPRVGQGENEQFF
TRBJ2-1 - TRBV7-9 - TGTGCCAGCAGCCCGTCTAAGGGTTTCGATAATGAGCAGTTCTTC CASSPSKGFDNEQFF
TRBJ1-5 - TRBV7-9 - TGTGCCAGCAGCAGGGGACTAATAGGACGAGGCAATCAGCCCCAGCATTTT CASSRGLIGRGNQPQHF
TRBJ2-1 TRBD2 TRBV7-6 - TGTGCCAGCAGCCCCTCGGTAGCGGGAGACGGCAATGAGCAGTTCTTC CASSPSVAGDGNEQFF
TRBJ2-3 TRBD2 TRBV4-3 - TGCGCCAGCACCTCCCGACTCCCCGGACTAGCGGGGGGAGCCGCATCAGATACGCAGTATTTT CASTSRLPGLAGGAASDTQYF
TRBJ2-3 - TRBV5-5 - TGTGCCAGCAGCTTGGAGGTCAGGGATACGCAGTATTTT CASSLEVRDTQYF
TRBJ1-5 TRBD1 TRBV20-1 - TGCAGTGCTAGCCGGACAGGGGCCCATCAGCCCCAGCATTTT CSASRTGAHQPQHF
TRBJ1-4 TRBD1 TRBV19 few TGTGCCAGTAGTCCCCGGACAGGGGGATTTGAAAAACTGTTTTTT CASSPRTGGFEKLFF
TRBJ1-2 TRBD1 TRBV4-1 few TGCGCCAGCAGCCAAGGCCAGGGGGCGCGGGGCTACACCTTC CASSQGQGARGYTF
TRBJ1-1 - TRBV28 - TGTGCCAGCAGTCCGTACCGGGCCTTCGTTTCTCTAGCTTTCTTT CASSPYRAFVSLAFF
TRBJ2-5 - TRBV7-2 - TGTGCCAGCAGCTTAGATCTCAGCGGGCTCCAAGAGACCCAGTACTTC CASSLDLSGLQETQYF
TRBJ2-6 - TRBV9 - TGTGCCAGCAGCGTAAGCGGCGGGGCCAACGTCCTGACTTTC CASSVSGGANVLTF
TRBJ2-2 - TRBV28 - TGTGCCAGCAGTTTTATGACGGGGAACACCGGGGAGCTGTTTTTT CASSFMTGNTGELFF
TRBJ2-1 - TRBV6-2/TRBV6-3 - TGTGCCAGCATCAACGGGGGCTACTCCTACAATGAGCAGTTCTTC CASINGGYSYNEQFF
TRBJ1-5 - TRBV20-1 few TGCAGTGCTAGACCCCGTTTGGGGAGCAATCAGCCCCAGCATTTT CSARPRLGSNQPQHF
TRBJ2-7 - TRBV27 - TGTGCCAGCAGTTTGTCTATCCTCAGCTCCTACGAGCAGTACTTC CASSLSILSSYEQYF